The present T cell receptor (beta chain) was sequenced within a study of blood T cell repertoires in COVID-19. Whole-study context: Donors in the United States, Italy and Spain gave samples during acute or convalescent COVID-19. Nucleic acid was either cDNA or gDNA, and it came from T cells, B-cell-depleted T cells, or PBMCs.

Original processing methods: It was from reference gene primer amplification that nucleated cell counts were estimated. Assay used: immunoSEQ multiplex PCR; TCRdb lists only in-frame clones, some missing. The DNA was the basis for D and trimming; V, J and clone size are from that table. This table has approximately 100,000 clones, roughly nine tenths appearing once. The CDR3 covers 13 residues. V was cut by 6 bases and J by 4 bases, with 13 bases left in between. Germline assignment: CDR1 KGHSH and CDR2 LQKENI. The TCR sequence derives from a woman aged 55-69 years with acute or convalescent COVID-19. The chain uses TRBV18 and TRBJ2-7; TRBD2 might be the D (5 bases). Source material: peripheral blood. The CDR3 nucleotides read TGTGCCAGCTCTGCCGGGTTAGCGTACGAGCAGTACGTC. Translated: CASSAGLAYEQYV.